This is a list of T cell receptor beta chains from one sample in a study of memory CD4+ T cells and cytomegalovirus serostatus. The table came from immunoSEQ multiplex PCR; TCRdb's copy has only in-frame clones and leaves some out. The sample consists of approximately 61,000 clones, approximately 85% of them appearing once. Sequencing used memory CD4+ T cells from blood. The receptors were sampled from an adult in good health and CMV-seronegative. CDR3s include the opening cysteine and the closing phenylalanine or tryptophan. The D gene is left open where the match is weak. Size is omitted from some rows. Given values are once, few, many or a class for expanded clones.

-	-	TRBJ2-7	TRBV6-6	CASSQWDGPYEQYF	TGTGCCAGCAGCCAATGGGACGGACCCTACGAGCAGTACTTC
-	-	TRBJ2-7	TRBV30	CAWARAGTGSYEQYF	TGTGCCTGGGCGAGAGCCGGGACCGGCTCCTACGAGCAGTACTTC
-	medium-sized	TRBJ1-5	TRBV2	CASSLQGGNQPQHF	TGTGCCAGTTCCTTACAGGGAGGCAATCAGCCCCAGCATTTT
-	-	TRBJ1-2	TRBV4-2	CASSQPRGAWGYGYTF	TGTGCCAGCAGCCAACCTCGGGGGGCTTGGGGCTATGGCTACACCTTC
TRBD2	-	TRBJ2-1	TRBV19	CASSLAGVPLKDNEQFF	TGTGCCAGTTCCCTGGCGGGAGTACCCCTAAAGGACAATGAGCAGTTCTTC
-	many	TRBJ1-1	TRBV9	CASSVSGMNTEAFF	TGTGCCAGCAGCGTATCAGGCATGAACACTGAAGCTTTCTTT
-	-	TRBJ1-5	TRBV7-6	CASSLGGRGQPQHF	TGTGCCAGCAGCTTAGGGGGTCGTGGTCAGCCCCAGCATTTT
-	few	TRBJ2-7	TRBV27	CASSSVRGLSYEQYF	TGTGCCAGCAGTTCGGTACGGGGGCTCTCCTACGAGCAGTACTTC
-	-	TRBJ1-2	TRBV28	CASSSLQGGYGYTF	TGTGCCAGCAGTTCGCTACAAGGGGGCTATGGCTACACCTTC
TRBD1	-	TRBJ1-1	TRBV4-1	CASSQAQGDAEAFF	TGCGCCAGCAGCCAAGCCCAGGGGGACGCTGAAGCTTTCTTT
-	-	TRBJ1-2	TRBV18	CASSLGPSWGAGYGYTF	TGTGCCAGCTCACTCGGCCCTTCCTGGGGGGCAGGGTATGGCTACACCTTC
-	-	TRBJ1-4	TRBV19	CASSFRAGATNEKLFF	TGTGCCAGTAGTTTCCGCGCAGGTGCAACTAATGAAAAACTGTTTTTT
TRBD2	-	TRBJ2-7	TRBV29-1	CSVGLAGGPRGEQYF	TGCAGCGTTGGGCTAGCGGGAGGGCCTCGGGGGGAGCAGTACTTC
-	-	TRBJ1-3	TRBV6-1	CASSDIKTGNTIYF	TGTGCCAGCAGTGACATCAAAACTGGAAACACCATATATTTT
-	-	TRBJ1-4	TRBV2	CASSRINEKLFF	TGTGCCAGCAGTCGGATTAATGAAAAACTGTTTTTT
-	-	TRBJ1-1	TRBV11-2	CASSLRGGNTEAFF	TGTGCCAGCAGCTTAAGGGGTGGGAACACTGAAGCTTTCTTT
-	-	TRBJ1-2	TRBV10-1	CASSADTNYGYTF	TGCGCCAGCAGTGCGGACACTAACTATGGCTACACCTTC
-	-	TRBJ1-1	TRBV7-3	CASSLIMNTEAFF	TGTGCCAGCAGCTTAATTATGAACACTGAAGCTTTCTTT
-	-	TRBJ2-3	TRBV10-3	CAISESGGAHRGSDTQYF	TGTGCCATCAGTGAGTCCGGGGGAGCGCATCGGGGCTCGGATACGCAGTATTTT
-	few	TRBJ2-1	TRBV18	CASSPPLRGPYNEQFF	TGTGCCAGCTCACCACCGCTCCGGGGACCCTACAATGAGCAGTTCTTC
-	-	TRBJ2-7	TRBV6-1	CASSTYEQYF	TGTGCCAGCAGCACCTACGAGCAGTACTTC
TRBD2	-	TRBJ2-5	TRBV29-1	CSVRKGLAGGETQYF	TGCAGCGTTAGAAAGGGACTAGCGGGGGGAGAGACCCAGTACTTC
TRBD1	-	TRBJ1-2	TRBV11-2	CASTRTGLNYGYTF	TGTGCCAGCACCCGGACAGGGCTTAACTATGGCTACACCTTC
-	-	TRBJ2-5	TRBV28	CASASRVSETQYF	TGTGCCAGCGCCTCCAGGGTCTCAGAGACCCAGTACTTC
TRBD1	-	TRBJ2-7	TRBV18	CASSYDRARSYEQYF	TGTGCCAGCTCGTACGACAGGGCGCGCTCCTACGAGCAGTACTTC
-	-	TRBJ1-3	TRBV6-5	CATKGRGSGNTIYF	TGTGCCACCAAGGGACGGGGCTCTGGAAACACCATATATTTT
-	-	TRBJ2-7	TRBV7-9	CASSSNPTRGLSYEQYF	TGTGCCAGCAGCTCCAACCCCACCAGGGGCCTCTCCTACGAGCAGTACTTC
-	-	TRBJ2-1	TRBV18	CASVGHADEQFF	TGTGCCAGCGTAGGACATGCAGATGAGCAGTTCTTC
-	once	TRBJ2-1	TRBV6-5	CASRPPTGNEQFF	TGTGCCAGCAGGCCCCCAACAGGAAATGAGCAGTTCTTC
TRBD1	once	TRBJ2-3	TRBV27	CASSPDRGPTDTQYF	TGTGCCAGCAGTCCGGACAGGGGACCCACAGATACGCAGTATTTT
-	-	TRBJ2-1	TRBV7-6	CASSLPGRIYNEQFF	TGTGCCAGCAGCCTGCCGGGACGGATCTACAATGAGCAGTTCTTC
-	-	TRBJ2-7	TRBV28	CASSPVQGASYEQYF	TGTGCCAGCAGTCCGGTACAGGGTGCCTCCTACGAGCAGTACTTC
-	-	TRBJ2-2	TRBV5-4	CASSRDTGELFF	TGTGCCAGCAGCCGGGACACCGGGGAGCTGTTTTTT
-	-	TRBJ2-5	TRBV19	CASSIAGAWEETQYF	TGTGCCAGTAGTATTGCCGGTGCCTGGGAAGAGACCCAGTACTTC
-	-	TRBJ2-7	TRBV10-3	CAISESVARGETSYEQYF	TGTGCCATCAGTGAGTCTGTCGCCCGAGGCGAAACATCCTACGAGCAGTACTTC
-	-	TRBJ2-3	TRBV6-6	CASMSLSTDTQYF	TGTGCCAGCATGAGTCTGTCCACAGATACGCAGTATTTT
-	-	TRBJ1-1	TRBV11-1	CASSFGVLGEAFF	TGTGCCAGCAGCTTTGGGGTATTGGGTGAAGCTTTCTTT
-	-	TRBJ2-7	TRBV6-1	CASSGSGRSYEQYF	TGTGCCAGCAGTGGTTCGGGCAGGAGCTACGAGCAGTACTTC
TRBD2	-	TRBJ2-7	TRBV5-1	CASSRGGPTYEQYF	TGCGCCAGCAGTCGGGGAGGGCCCACCTACGAGCAGTACTTC
-	once	TRBJ2-7	TRBV7-6	CASSLFHTGEEEQYF	TGTGCCAGCAGCTTATTCCATACCGGCGAGGAAGAGCAGTACTTC
-	-	TRBJ1-1	TRBV7-9	CASREGGAEAFF	TGTGCCAGCAGGGAGGGGGGGGCTGAAGCTTTCTTT
-	-	TRBJ2-7	TRBV11-2	CASSLNYEQYF	TGTGCCAGCAGCTTAAACTACGAGCAGTACTTC
-	-	TRBJ1-2	TRBV19	CASSPRGDTNYGYTF	TGTGCCAGTAGTCCCCGGGGGGATACTAACTATGGCTACACCTTC
-	-	TRBJ1-2	TRBV4-2	CASSPTQENYGYTF	TGTGCCAGCAGCCCTACTCAGGAGAACTATGGCTACACCTTC
TRBD2	-	TRBJ2-7	TRBV27	CASSPRTSGKYYEQYF	TGTGCCAGCAGTCCAAGGACTAGCGGCAAATACTACGAGCAGTACTTC
-	-	TRBJ1-3	TRBV6-1	CASSVPGSSGNTIYF	TGTGCCAGCAGTGTTCCGGGGAGCTCTGGAAACACCATATATTTT
-	-	TRBJ2-2	TRBV11-2	CASSLVGAVTGELFF	TGTGCCAGCAGCTTAGTCGGTGCTGTCACCGGGGAGCTGTTTTTT
TRBD2	-	TRBJ2-1	TRBV19	CASSQLAGGDNEQFF	TGTGCCAGTAGCCAACTAGCGGGAGGAGACAATGAGCAGTTCTTC
-	-	TRBJ1-1	TRBV6-1	CASSDAVTGKLEAFF	TGTGCCAGCAGTGATGCCGTCACAGGGAAGCTTGAAGCTTTCTTT